This T cell receptor (beta chain) was captured in a study of regulatory T cells in long-lasting Graves disease. Time point given: newly diagnosed GD, antithyroid drugs for less than 3 months. The TCR library was prepared using RNA isolated from PBMCs. This clonotype was counted ten times or more. The authors built TCR beta libraries using iRepertoire HTBI primers and Arm-PCR of CDR3 regions. TCRdb re-called the multiplex PCR reads through MiXCR, storing one row per CDR3 protein. The data hold approximately 400,000 distinct CDR3 sequences, with approximately 12% observed a single time. These same data were also listed under a study on T cells in Graves' hyperthyroidism and ophthalmopathy. That paper states: The HTBI primer set served for first-round RT-PCR of the TCR CDR3.

The clonotype was recovered from a woman aged 18-29 years with Graves disease. The sequences come from peripheral blood mononuclear cells (PBMCs), collected at new diagnosis, from a patient treated with antithyroid drugs.

The CDR3 DNA reads as TGTGCCAGCAGTTTATGGCAAAGGGGTAATCAGCCCCAGCATTTT. Translated, it gives CASSLWQRGNQPQHF. V usage is TRBV28 and J usage is TRBJ1-5, with D possibly matching TRBD1 (5 bases). CDR1 MDHEN and CDR2 SYDVKM come from the germline V gene. With 0 bases removed from V and 4 bases from J, the gap between germline ends came to 10 bases. The length of the CDR3 is 15 residues. Looking up the rest from reference TRBV28 and TRBJ1-5 gives the full variable domain: DVKVTQSSRYLVKRTGEKVFLECVQDMDHENMFWYRQDPGLGLRLIYFSYDVKMKEKGDIPEGYSVSREKKERFSLILESASTNQTSMYLCASSLWQRGNQPQHFGDGTRLSIL.